Below are 23 T cell receptor beta chains sequenced from a single sample in a study of vaccination effects on CD4 cells after COVID-19. The protocol was immunoSEQ multiplex PCR, while the TCRdb copy is restricted to in-frame clones and leaves out a portion. Counted here are roughly 70,000 clones, approximately 76% occurring once; the ten biggest clones make up around 0.94%. ViraFEST expansion of antigen-specific CD4+ T cells with viral peptide pools preceded sequencing. Upon completion of about ten days in culture, CD4+ T cells were isolated. Participants received two doses of either the BNT162b2 or mRNA-1273 vaccine. What these receptors recognize is not known. The starting material was CD4+ T cells from PBMCs cultured with HCoV-OC43 spike peptides, obtained after COVID-19 vaccination. Specified subset: HCoV-OC43 spike overlapping peptide pool stimulation. The receptors were sampled from a human donor who received a COVID-19 vaccine.

V usage is TRBV9 and J usage is TRBJ1-1; 7 bases map to TRBD1. CDR3 length: 15 amino acids. The germline V gene encodes CDR1 SGDLS and CDR2 YYNGEE. The V and J ends lost 3 bases and 1 base, in that order; junction bases with no gene match: 6. CDR3 amino acids: CASSALTGSNTEAFF. In DNA, the CDR3 is TGTGCCAGCAGCGCTTTGACAGGGTCGAACACTGAAGCTTTCTTT.

This sequence joins TRBV9 and TRBJ2-3; 11 positions match TRBD2. The J segment lost 6 bases and the V segment lost 4 bases, leaving 10 bases of the junction unmatched. This CDR3 spans 16 amino acids. Germline CDR1 and CDR2: SGDLS and YYNGEE. The CDR3 reads CASSPTLAGAADTQYF. CDR3 bases: TGTGCCAGCAGCCCAACACTAGCGGGGGCAGCTGATACGCAGTATTTT.

In this sample, this clone turned up once. V gene TRBV7-8 combines with J gene TRBJ1-6; D gene uncertain. The CDR3 length is 13 residues. Germline V gene data show CDR1 as SGHVS and CDR2 as FQNEAQ. Trimming cost V 2 bases and J 16 bases, with 15 bases left between them. The CDR3 coding sequence is TGTGCCAGCAGCTTATTGCCAGAGACGTTACTCCACTTT. Amino acid sequence: CASSLLPETLLHF.

The chain couples TRBV7-3 to TRBJ2-2; D gene unclear. The ends were cut back, 4 bases at V and 0 bases at J, with 9 bases in the middle. In germline, CDR1 is SGHTA, CDR2 FQGTGA. This CDR3 has 15 amino acids. This CDR3 reads CASSSDGPNTGELFF. In DNA, the CDR3 is TGTGCCAGCAGCTCTGACGGCCCGAACACCGGGGAGCTGTTTTTT.

The V gene is TRBV14, the J gene TRBJ2-3; 9 bases agree with TRBD1. V dropped 0 bases and J dropped 4; count of bases not matched to a gene: 14. The CDR3 covers 19 residues. The germline gives CDR1 SGHDN, CDR2 FVKESK. CDR3 nucleotide sequence: TGTGCCAGCAGCCAAGAATCACCGAGGGACAGGGTAAGGGCAGATACGCAGTATTTT. It encodes CASSQESPRDRVRADTQYF.

The rearrangement uses TRBV20-1 and TRBJ1-1; perhaps TRBD1 as D (6 bases). V was clipped by 4 bases and J by 8 bases, with 11 bases between them. Germline CDR1 is DFQATT and CDR2 is SNEGSKA (reference sequence). The CDR3 length is 11 residues. CDR3 sequence: CSATRDIEAFF. CDR3 DNA: TGCAGTGCTACCCGGGACATAGAAGCTTTCTTT.

In its sample, this clone was seen a few times. V gene TRBV18 combines with J gene TRBJ1-1; tentatively, D is TRBD1 (5 bases). V was clipped by 6 bases and J by 2 bases, with 19 bases between them. Germline-derived CDR1 and CDR2 are KGHSH and LQKENI. The CDR3 length is 16 residues. CDR3 loop: CASSHQVGLGNTEAFF. The CDR3 nucleotides are TGTGCCAGCTCTCACCAGGTGGGGCTCGGCAACACTGAAGCTTTCTTT.

This clone appeared once. The CDR3 DNA reads as TGTGCCAGCAGTCCTCCCCGAGACATCAGCTATGGCTACACCTTC. Translated, it gives CASSPPRDISYGYTF. The rearrangement joins TRBV6-6 to TRBJ1-2; unclear D gene. Germline V gene sequence: CDR1 MNHNY, CDR2 SVGAGI (reference sequence). The CDR3 length is 15 residues. Trimming stripped 5 bases from V and 4 bases from J, with 17 bases between.

The chain carries TRBV24-1 and TRBJ1-2; 7 bases agree with TRBD1. Germline V gene sequence: CDR1 KGHDR, CDR2 SFDVKD. The CDR3 extends over 15 amino acids. Trimming removed 4 bases from V and 4 bases from J; junction bases left unmatched: 8. The DNA of the CDR3 is TGTGCCACCAGTGACCCCCGACAGGGACCCTATGGCTACACCTTC. Translating it yields CATSDPRQGPYGYTF.

The chain couples TRBV7-8 to TRBJ2-7; D perhaps matches TRBD2 (6 bases). V lost 1 base, J lost 2 bases, and 15 bases lay in between. CDR1 and CDR2 (germline): SGHVS, FQNEAQ. The CDR3 has 16 residues. The CDR3 protein is CASSLGGVRSPYEQYV. The CDR3, as DNA: TGTGCCAGCAGCTTAGGCGGGGTCCGATCACCCTACGAGCAGTACGTC.

The rearrangement links TRBV19 to TRBJ2-3, with D possibly matching TRBD1 (5 bases). The CDR3 extends over 15 amino acids. Trimming pared 4 bases from V and 2 bases from J, leaving 13 bases between. CDR1 is LNHDA and CDR2 is SQIVND in the germline V gene (reference sequence). The CDR3, as DNA: TGTGCCAGTAGTAATGGAAGGGGATCCACAGATACGCAGTATTTT. Translating gives CASSNGRGSTDTQYF.

The chain combines TRBV6-2 or TRBV6-3 with TRBJ2-2; no definite D call. Trimming took 0 bases from V and 0 from J, leaving 5 bases between them. The germline V gene encodes CDR1 MNHEY and CDR2 SVGEGT. CDR3 size: 15 residues. Written as DNA, the CDR3 is TGTGCCAGCAGTTACTCGTGGGCGAACACCGGGGAGCTGTTTTTT. This encodes CASSYSWANTGELFF.

The chain has TRBV19 and TRBJ1-5; perhaps TRBD1 as D (5 bases). Looked up from germline, CDR1 is LNHDA and CDR2 is SQIVND (reference sequence). The CDR3 is 16 amino acids. The V end was cut by 5 bases, the J end by 1 base, with 15 bases between. Here the CDR3 DNA reads TGTGCCAGTAGTGCCCGGGGCCAAAGAAGCAATCAGCCCCAGCATTTT. Protein: CASSARGQRSNQPQHF.

The genes are TRBV6-6 and TRBJ2-5; either TRBD1 or TRBD2 may supply D (5 bases each). V shed 8 bases and J shed 3 bases, with 19 bases lying between them. Germline V CDR1 and CDR2: MNHNY, SVGAGI (reference sequence). The CDR3 sequence is 15 residues long. CDR3 in amino acids: CASCIGTAKEETQYF. CDR3 DNA: TGTGCCAGCTGTATCGGGACCGCAAAGGAAGAGACCCAGTACTTC.

The chain uses TRBV9 and TRBJ2-1; D unclear. The CDR3 runs to 13 residues. V shed 0 bases and J shed 5 bases, with 6 bases lying between them. Germline V lookup: CDR1 SGDLS, CDR2 YYNGEE. The CDR3 DNA sequence: TGTGCCAGCAGCGTAGATTTAAACAATGAGCAGTTCTTC. Amino acid sequence: CASSVDLNNEQFF.

This rearrangement joins TRBV6-5 to TRBJ1-1, with D possibly matching TRBD1 (5 bases). Germline lookup yields CDR1 MNHEY and CDR2 SVGAGI. Trimming removed 6 bases from V and 0 bases from J, with 14 bases in between. The CDR3 length is 15 residues. The CDR3 DNA reads as TGTGCCAGCAGAGGCCGGACATACATGAACACTGAAGCTTTCTTT. It yields the protein CASRGRTYMNTEAFF.

The chain is built from TRBV7-9 and TRBJ2-1; TRBD2 matches 12 bases. The CDR3 covers 16 residues. The J segment lost 3 bases and the V segment lost 3 bases, leaving 3 bases of the junction unmatched. In germline, CDR1 is SEHNR, CDR2 FQNEAQ (reference sequence). The CDR3: CASSFLAGGNYNEQFF. DNA for the CDR3: TGTGCCAGCAGCTTCCTAGCGGGGGGGAACTACAATGAGCAGTTCTTC.

The CDR3 sequence: CASSPGQGDTIYF. In nucleotides, the CDR3 is TGTGCCAGCAGCCCCGGACAGGGGGACACCATATATTTT. The chain carries TRBV6-5 and TRBJ1-3; 10 bases map to TRBD1. The CDR3 loop spans 13 amino acids. Germline assignment: CDR1 MNHEY and CDR2 SVGAGI. V shed 6 bases, J shed 8 bases, and the junction held 4 bases outside the gene matches.

This chain connects TRBV9 to TRBJ2-5; D not resolved. Looked up from germline, CDR1 is SGDLS and CDR2 is YYNGEE. Trimming took 5 bases from V and 2 from J, leaving 10 bases between them. This CDR3 contains 13 residues. The CDR3 coding sequence is TGTGCCAGCAGAAGAGCCGGGCAAGAGACCCAGTACTTC. Protein: CASRRAGQETQYF.

The chain employs TRBV7-2 and TRBJ2-3; TRBD1 matches 8 bases. Per germline, CDR1 SGHTA and CDR2 FQGNSA. The CDR3 spans 17 residues. V lost 0 bases and J lost 1; bases outside the gene matches: 6. The chain's CDR3 is CASSLAGTGIGTDTQYF. In DNA, the CDR3 is TGTGCCAGCAGCTTAGCAGGGACAGGAATCGGCACAGATACGCAGTATTTT.

This clone was picked up a small number of times. The genes are TRBV7-8 and TRBJ2-7; D not certain. CDR3 length equals 14 residues. Trimming took off 2 bases at V and 0 bases at J, with 8 bases between the two ends. Germline assignment: CDR1 SGHVS and CDR2 FQNEAQ. The CDR3 sequence: CASSLWGSSYEQYV. DNA of the CDR3: TGTGCCAGCAGCTTATGGGGTAGCTCCTACGAGCAGTACGTC.

V and J are TRBV18 and TRBJ2-3, with 7 nucleotides matching TRBD1. The CDR3 is 17 residues long. Germline CDR1 KGHSH, CDR2 LQKENI. V lost 4 bases, J lost 0 bases, and 10 bases stayed unmatched. The CDR3: CASSLIDRAYSTDTQYF. DNA of the CDR3: TGTGCCAGCTCACTAATAGACAGGGCGTATAGCACAGATACGCAGTATTTT.

The rearrangement uses TRBV6-5 and TRBJ2-1; 8 bases are shared with TRBD1. Germline V CDR1 and CDR2: MNHEY, SVGAGI. The V segment lost 6 bases and the J segment 9 bases; nucleotides outside the gene matches: 13. The CDR3 runs 15 residues. This CDR3 is CASRGTGNPQGEQFF. CDR3 coding DNA: TGTGCCAGCAGGGGGACAGGTAACCCTCAAGGTGAGCAGTTCTTC.